Each of the 18 T cell receptor beta chains below was sequenced from the same sample in a study of blood T cell repertoires in COVID-19. Assay: immunoSEQ multiplex PCR; the TCRdb copy retains only in-frame clones and omits some. The sample carries under 200,000 clones, about 86% recorded once. The sample was peripheral blood. The receptors here all came from a man in his 60s with acute or convalescent COVID-19.

Many counts were recorded for this clone. V usage is TRBV27 and J usage is TRBJ1-6; D is uncertain. The CDR3 covers 15 residues. The germline CDR1 and CDR2 sequences are MNHEY and SMNVEV (reference sequence). Trimming left V 4 bases short and J 0 bases short, with 7 bases between. The CDR3 sequence: CASSSSVSYNSPLHF. The CDR3 DNA follows: TGTGCCAGCAGTTCTTCAGTCTCCTATAATTCACCCCTCCACTTT.

The chain is built from TRBV1 and TRBJ2-1; the table's D call, TRBD2, has no DNA check behind it. TRBV1 is a pseudogene segment. This CDR3 is built from 17 residues. The chain's CDR3 is CTSSQDPRTSGGDEQFF. CDR3 DNA: TGCACCAGCAGCCAAGATCCAAGGACTAGCGGTGGGGATGAGCAGTTCTTC.

This clone was found once. V usage is TRBV4-2 and J usage is TRBJ1-3; 7 nucleotides line up with TRBD1. CDR1 is LGHNA and CDR2 is YNFKEQ in the germline V gene. Trimming removed 4 bases from V and 2 bases from J; junction bases left unmatched: 5. The CDR3 has 15 residues. The CDR3: CASSLDRATGNTIYF. CDR3 sequence (DNA): TGTGCCAGCAGCCTCGACAGGGCCACTGGAAACACCATATATTTT.

The chain carries TRBV5-1 and TRBJ2-2; TRBD2 is a possible D gene (6 bases). Trimming shortened V by 6 bases and J by 5 bases, and 14 bases separated the two germline ends. The CDR3 has 14 amino acids. CDR1 and CDR2 from the germline V gene are SGHRS and YFSETQ. In DNA, the CDR3 is TGCGCCAGCACCCCAGGAGGGCGGACCGGGGAGCTGTTTTTT. Protein sequence: CASTPGGRTGELFF.

Comment on this clone: This specimen includes other DNA sequences encoding the same CDR3. The J gene is TRBJ1-2, the V gene TRBV3-1 (or the pseudogene TRBV3-2); D unresolved. V lost 2 bases to trimming and J lost 4 bases, with 5 bases between them. Per the germline V gene, CDR1 is LGHDT and CDR2 is YNNKEL (reference sequence). The CDR3 length is 12 residues. CDR3 in amino acids: CASSQRGYGYTF. In DNA, the CDR3 is TGTGCCAGCAGCCAACGGGGCTATGGCTACACCTTC.

Comment on this clone: Different DNA sequences within this sample yield the same CDR3. The chain is built from TRBV28 and TRBJ2-2; D not certain. CDR1 and CDR2 (germline): MDHEN, SYDVKM. Trimming took off 1 base at V and 1 base at J, with 7 bases between the two ends. The CDR3 length is 15 residues. The CDR3 loop is CASSLLSQNTGELFF. CDR3 nucleotides: TGTGCCAGCAGTTTATTGTCCCAGAACACCGGGGAGCTGTTTTTT.

The chain has TRBV19 and TRBJ1-2; TRBD1 aligns across 8 bases. The trim removed 6 bases at V and 4 bases at J, leaving 10 bases unmatched. This CDR3 has 15 amino acids. Germline CDR1 reads LNHDA; CDR2 reads SQIVND (reference sequence). The CDR3 DNA reads TGTGCCAGTAGACCTGGTACAGGGGGGATCTATGGCTACACCTTC. This translates into CASRPGTGGIYGYTF.

This chain joins TRBV6-5 and TRBJ1-6; D gene unclear. Trimming removed 6 bases at V and 8 bases at J, with 17 bases between. CDR3 length: 15 amino acids. Per the germline V gene, CDR1 is MNHEY and CDR2 is SVGAGI. Written as DNA, the CDR3 is TGTGCCAGCAGCCCGAAGAACTGGGAGGATTCACCCCTCCACTTT. Encoded protein: CASSPKNWEDSPLHF.

The gene calls are TRBV28 and TRBJ2-7, with a weak D call TRBD2 (5 bases). V gave up 4 bases and J gave up 1 base, with 14 bases separating them. CDR1 is MDHEN and CDR2 is SYDVKM in the germline V gene. The CDR3 covers 15 residues. CDR3 sequence reads: CASSWVGSRSYEQYF. In DNA, the CDR3 is TGTGCCAGCAGTTGGGTGGGGAGTCGGTCCTACGAGCAGTACTTC. The whole variable domain, remainder taken from reference TRBV28 and TRBJ2-7, is DVKVTQSSRYLVKRTGEKVFLECVQDMDHENMFWYRQDPGLGLRLIYFSYDVKMKEKGDIPEGYSVSREKKERFSLILESASTNQTSMYLCASSWVGSRSYEQYFGPGTRLTVT.

Notes on this clone: The junction differs from germline at one of its ends, possibly a read error. The V gene is TRBV7-8, the J gene TRBJ2-7; 7 bases align to TRBD1. CDR1 and CDR2 from the germline V gene are SGHVS and FQNEAQ. The CDR3 length is 13 residues. The DNA for the CDR3 is TGTGCCAGCAGCTTAGCGGCCCCGGGACAGCGGACCTTC. Translating gives CASSLAAPGQRTF. Looking up the rest from reference TRBV7-8 and TRBJ2-7 gives the full variable domain: GAGVSQSPRYKVAKRGQDVALRCDPISGHVSLFWYQQALGQGPEFLTYFQNEAQLDKSGLPSDRFFAERPEGSVSTLKIQRTQQEDSAVYLCASSLAAPGQRTFGPGTRLTVT.

The gene calls are TRBV28 and TRBJ1-3, with 8 nucleotides matching TRBD1. J gave up 1 base and V 7 bases, and 0 bases lay outside the gene matches. Germline CDR1 is MDHEN and CDR2 is SYDVKM. This CDR3 has 13 amino acids. CDR3 loop: CASNRGSGNTIYF. Here the CDR3 DNA reads TGTGCCAGCAACAGGGGGTCTGGAAACACCATATATTTT.

The chain employs TRBV4-1 and TRBJ2-2; 10 bases map to TRBD2. Germline V gene data show CDR1 as MGHRA and CDR2 as YSYEKL. The V segment lost 1 base and the J segment 4 bases; nucleotides outside the gene matches: 3. This CDR3 comprises 16 residues. The CDR3 loop is CASSQGLAGITGELFF. The CDR3, as DNA: TGCGCCAGCAGCCAAGGACTAGCGGGCATCACCGGGGAGCTGTTTTTT.

Regarding this clone: This may be a read error, as it is one base from a much larger clone. The identical CDR3 is also encoded by other nucleotide sequences in the sample. The V gene is TRBV3-1 (or the pseudogene TRBV3-2), the J gene TRBJ1-6; D not certain. This CDR3 contains 13 residues. Germline V CDR1 and CDR2: LGHDT, YNNKEL (reference sequence). The CDR3 nucleotides are TGTGCTAGCAGCCATCCCGGGGATTCACCCCTCCACTTT. Translated: CASSHPGDSPLHF.

J is TRBJ2-3 and V is TRBV7-3; tentatively, D is TRBD2 (6 bases). Germline V gives CDR1 SGHTA, CDR2 FQGTGA. This CDR3 contains 15 residues. The ends were cut back, 4 bases at V and 3 bases at J, with 14 bases in the middle. The CDR3 nucleotides are TGTGCCAGCAGCTCGGGTACTAGCAGAACAGATACGCAGTATTTT. Its protein is CASSSGTSRTDTQYF.

The rearrangement links TRBV5-1 to TRBJ2-7; D may be TRBD2 (7 bases). V gave up 4 bases and J gave up 7 bases, with 21 bases separating them. The CDR3 loop spans 15 amino acids. CDR1 and CDR2 (germline): SGHRS, YFSETQ. The CDR3 region is CASSPHAVGGREQYF. CDR3 coding DNA: TGCGCCAGCAGCCCACACGCCGTGGGGGGGCGGGAGCAGTACTTC. Complete variable domain (other parts from reference TRBV5-1 and TRBJ2-7): KAGVTQTPRYLIKTRGQQVTLSCSPISGHRSVSWYQQTPGQGLQFLFEYFSETQRNKGNFPGRFSGRQFSNSRSEMNVSTLELGDSALYLCASSPHAVGGREQYFGPGTRLTVT.

V and J are TRBV27 and TRBJ2-5; D might be TRBD1 (6 bases). The CDR3 length is 14 residues. The ends were cut back, 8 bases at V and 3 bases at J, with 16 bases in the middle. From germline, CDR1 is MNHEY and CDR2 SMNVEV (reference sequence). The CDR3 DNA sequence: TGTGCCAGCGGGGAACAGGGAGTCGAAGAGACCCAGTACTTC. Translation gives CASGEQGVEETQYF.

CDR3: CASSLTVMNTEAFF. CDR3 sequence (DNA): TGTGCCAGCAGCTTAACAGTTATGAACACTGAAGCTTTCTTT. The chain joins TRBV11-2 to TRBJ1-1; D not certain. This CDR3 comprises 14 residues. Germline loops: CDR1 SGHAT, CDR2 FQNNGV. V was pared by 2 bases and J by 0 bases, with 7 bases between.

The chain recombines TRBV5-1 with TRBJ2-3; possibly TRBD1 for D (6 bases). V was cut by 2 bases and J by 6 bases, with 13 bases left in between. The CDR3 extends over 14 amino acids. Germline CDR1 and CDR2: SGHRS and YFSETQ. The DNA of the CDR3 is TGCGCCAGCAGCTTTGGACAGCTTCTGGATACGCAGTATTTT. Protein product: CASSFGQLLDTQYF.